In its sample, the clone carrying this T cell receptor (beta chain) was seen many times. These data originate in a study of T cells in Graves' hyperthyroidism and ophthalmopathy. Authors of the study amplified TCR beta CDR3 regions from RNA transcripts. The primer set for the first-round RT-PCR of the TCR CDR3 was HTBI. TCRdb redid the calling of the multiplex PCR reads with MiXCR, one entry per CDR3 protein. The data show 730,000 or so distinct CDR3 sequences, around 20% seen once. The CDR3 is 14 amino acids. CDR1 and CDR2 from the germline V gene are DFQATT and SNEGSKA (reference sequence). The V and J ends lost 4 bases and 3 bases respectively, with 16 bases between them.

Material for sequencing was blood. V usage is TRBV20-1 and J usage is TRBJ2-7; D remains unclear. This clonotype was obtained from a woman aged 45-60 years with Graves' hyperthyroidism that later progressed to Graves' ophthalmopathy. The CDR3 loop reads CSAKDEGYYYEQYF. The DNA for the CDR3 is TGCAGTGCTAAGGACGAAGGTTATTACTACGAGCAGTACTTC.